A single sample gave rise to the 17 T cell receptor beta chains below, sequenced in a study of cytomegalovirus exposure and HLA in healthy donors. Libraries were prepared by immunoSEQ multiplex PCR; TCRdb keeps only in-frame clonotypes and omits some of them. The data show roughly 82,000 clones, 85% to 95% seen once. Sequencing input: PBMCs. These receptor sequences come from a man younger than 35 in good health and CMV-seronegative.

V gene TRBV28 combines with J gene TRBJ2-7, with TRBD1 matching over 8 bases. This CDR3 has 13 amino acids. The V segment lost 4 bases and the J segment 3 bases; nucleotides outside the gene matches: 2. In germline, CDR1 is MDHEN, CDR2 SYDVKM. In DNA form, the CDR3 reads TGTGCCAGCAGTTCAGGGGGCAGCTACGAGCAGTACTTC. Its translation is CASSSGGSYEQYF.

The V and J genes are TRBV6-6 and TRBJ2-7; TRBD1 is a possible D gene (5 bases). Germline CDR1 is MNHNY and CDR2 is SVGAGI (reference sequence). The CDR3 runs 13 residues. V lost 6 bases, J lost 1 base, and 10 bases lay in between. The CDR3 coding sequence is TGTGCCAGCAGGGAACAGGCTTCCTACGAGCAGTACTTC. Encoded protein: CASREQASYEQYF.

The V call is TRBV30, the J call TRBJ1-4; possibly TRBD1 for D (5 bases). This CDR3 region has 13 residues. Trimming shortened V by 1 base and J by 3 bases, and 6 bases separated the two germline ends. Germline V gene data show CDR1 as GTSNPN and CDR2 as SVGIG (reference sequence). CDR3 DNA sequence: TGTGCCTGGAGTGGGGGGGCTAATGAAAAACTGTTTTTT. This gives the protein CAWSGGANEKLFF.

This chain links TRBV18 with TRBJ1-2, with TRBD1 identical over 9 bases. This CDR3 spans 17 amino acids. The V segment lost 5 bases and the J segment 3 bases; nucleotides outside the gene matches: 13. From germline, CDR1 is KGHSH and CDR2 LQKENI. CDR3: CASSEGAPGTGYYGYTF. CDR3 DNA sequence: TGTGCCAGCTCAGAAGGGGCCCCCGGGACAGGGTACTATGGCTACACCTTC.

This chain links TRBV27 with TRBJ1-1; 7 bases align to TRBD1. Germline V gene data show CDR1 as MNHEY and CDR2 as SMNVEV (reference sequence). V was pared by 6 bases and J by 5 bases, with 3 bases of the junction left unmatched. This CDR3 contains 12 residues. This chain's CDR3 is CASSRQGTEAFF. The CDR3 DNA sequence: TGTGCCAGCAGCCGACAGGGAACTGAAGCTTTCTTT.

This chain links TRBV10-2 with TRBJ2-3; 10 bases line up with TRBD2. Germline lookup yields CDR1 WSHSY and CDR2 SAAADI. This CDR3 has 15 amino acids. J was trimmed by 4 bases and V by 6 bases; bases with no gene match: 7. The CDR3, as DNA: TGCGCCAGCAGGGGGGGACTAGCGTTCTCAGATACGCAGTATTTT. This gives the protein CASRGGLAFSDTQYF.

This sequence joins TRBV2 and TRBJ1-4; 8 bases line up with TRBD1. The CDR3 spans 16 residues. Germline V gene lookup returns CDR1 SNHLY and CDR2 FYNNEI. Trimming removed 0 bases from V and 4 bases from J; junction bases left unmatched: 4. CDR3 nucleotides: TGTGCCAGCAGTGAAGCTACAGGGGGGGGTAATGAAAAACTGTTTTTT. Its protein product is CASSEATGGGNEKLFF.

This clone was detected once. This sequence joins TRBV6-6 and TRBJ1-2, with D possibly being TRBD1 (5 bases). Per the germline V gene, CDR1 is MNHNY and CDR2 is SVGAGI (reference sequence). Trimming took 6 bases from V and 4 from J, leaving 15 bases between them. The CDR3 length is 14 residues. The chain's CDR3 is CASRGVGQGYGYTF. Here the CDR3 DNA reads TGTGCCAGCAGAGGAGTCGGGCAGGGCTATGGCTACACCTTC.

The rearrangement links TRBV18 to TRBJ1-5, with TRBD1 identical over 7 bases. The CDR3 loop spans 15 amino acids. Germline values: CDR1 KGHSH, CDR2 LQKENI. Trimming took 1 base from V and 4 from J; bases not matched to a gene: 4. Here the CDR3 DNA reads TGTGCCAGCTCACCACTCGCACAGGGGAATCAGCCCCAGCATTTT. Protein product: CASSPLAQGNQPQHF. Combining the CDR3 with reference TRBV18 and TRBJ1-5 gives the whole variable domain NAGVMQNPRHLVRRRGQEARLRCSPMKGHSHVYWYRQLPEEGLKFMVYLQKENIIDESGMPKERFSAEFPKEGPSILRIQQVVRGDSAAYFCASSPLAQGNQPQHFGDGTRLSIL.

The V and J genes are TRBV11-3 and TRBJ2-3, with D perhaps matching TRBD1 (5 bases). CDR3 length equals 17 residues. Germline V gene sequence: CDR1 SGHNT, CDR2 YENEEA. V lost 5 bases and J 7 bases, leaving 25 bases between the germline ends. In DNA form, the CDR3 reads TGTGCCAGCAGCGAAGAACATTATGGGCAGGGAAGGAATACGCAGTATTTT. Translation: CASSEEHYGQGRNTQYF.

The CDR3 is CASSYLDSSYEQYF. DNA of the CDR3: TGTGCCAGCAGTTACTTAGACAGTTCCTACGAGCAGTACTTC. The chain is built from TRBV6-6 and TRBJ2-7, with a tentative D call TRBD1 (5 bases). CDR1 MNHNY and CDR2 SVGAGI come from the germline V gene (reference sequence). This CDR3 is 14 amino acids long. The V end was cut by 1 base, the J end by 1 base, with 8 bases between.

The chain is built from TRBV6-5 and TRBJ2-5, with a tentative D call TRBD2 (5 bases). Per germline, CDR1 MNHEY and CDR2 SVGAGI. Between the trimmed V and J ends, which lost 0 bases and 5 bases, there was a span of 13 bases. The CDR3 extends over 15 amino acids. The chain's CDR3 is CASSYSGLSAETQYF. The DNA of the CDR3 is TGTGCCAGCAGTTACTCAGGACTCTCGGCCGAGACCCAGTACTTC.

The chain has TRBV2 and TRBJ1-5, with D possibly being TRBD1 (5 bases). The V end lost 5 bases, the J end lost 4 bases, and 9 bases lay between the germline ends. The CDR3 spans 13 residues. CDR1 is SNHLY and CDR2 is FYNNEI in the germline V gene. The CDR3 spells CASSFRENQPQHF. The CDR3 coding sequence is TGTGCCAGCAGTTTCAGGGAAAATCAGCCCCAGCATTTT.

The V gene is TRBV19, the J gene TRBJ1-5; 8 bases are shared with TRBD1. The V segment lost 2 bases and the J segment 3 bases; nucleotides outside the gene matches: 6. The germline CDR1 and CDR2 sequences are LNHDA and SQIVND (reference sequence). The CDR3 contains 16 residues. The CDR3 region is CASSIWGQDLNQPQHF. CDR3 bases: TGTGCCAGTAGTATATGGGGACAGGACCTCAATCAGCCCCAGCATTTT.

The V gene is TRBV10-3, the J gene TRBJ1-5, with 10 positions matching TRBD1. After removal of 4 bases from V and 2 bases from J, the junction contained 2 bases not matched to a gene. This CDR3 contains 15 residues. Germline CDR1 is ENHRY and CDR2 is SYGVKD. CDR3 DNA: TGTGCCATCAGTGGGGGGACAGGGGGCAATCAGCCCCAGCATTTT. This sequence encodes CAISGGTGGNQPQHF.

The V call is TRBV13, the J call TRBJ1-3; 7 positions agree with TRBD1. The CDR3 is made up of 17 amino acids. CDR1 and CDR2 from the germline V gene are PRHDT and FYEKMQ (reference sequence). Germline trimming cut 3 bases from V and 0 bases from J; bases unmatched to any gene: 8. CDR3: CASSFSGGTVSGNTIYF. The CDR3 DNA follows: TGTGCCAGCAGCTTCTCAGGGGGAACCGTCTCTGGAAACACCATATATTTT.

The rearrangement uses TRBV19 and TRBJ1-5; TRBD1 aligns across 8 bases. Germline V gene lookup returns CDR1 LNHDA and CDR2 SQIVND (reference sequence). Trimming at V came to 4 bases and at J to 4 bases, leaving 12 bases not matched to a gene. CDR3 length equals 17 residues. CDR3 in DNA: TGTGCCAGTAGTACGCGGACAGGGAAGGATGAGAATCAGCCCCAGCATTTT. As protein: CASSTRTGKDENQPQHF.